This TCR beta chain was sequenced in a study of T cells after yellow fever vaccination. About the research overall: Preparation of fractions with low cell numbers was performed using SMART-Seq v4 Ultra Low Input.

The CDR3 covers 9 residues. The V end was cut by 5 bases, the J end by 5 bases, with 3 bases between. Germline V CDR1 and CDR2: SQVTM, ANQGSEA. As TCR cDNA was made by 5'RACE template switching, a universal primer site and UMIs were added. TCRdb reprocessed the 5' RACE reads with MiXCR, giving one entry per CDR3 protein. Of around 300,000 distinct CDR3 sequences in the sample, roughly 13% are singletons; the top ten hold roughly 0.5%. The study, taken as a whole, reports: CD4 and CD8 compartments shared a small share of clonotypes, likely from convergent recombination. Most clones from primary vaccination were detected again post-booster (around 96% CD4, approximately 90% CD8).

Of note for this clonotype: Its target is not known.

The rearrangement uses TRBV29-1 and TRBJ2-5; D is unclear. This specimen was CD4+ T cells sorted from PBMCs, taken 45 days after the yellow fever booster vaccination. The sequence derives from a man younger than 40 who received the YFV17D yellow fever vaccine. The CDR3 region has the DNA TGCAGCGTTTCTGAGACCCAGTACTTC. Translating gives CSVSETQYF.